The TCR beta chain under discussion was sequenced for a study of T-cell reconstitution after alpha-beta-depleted transplantation in children. Unique molecular identifiers were incorporated when the TCRbeta library was constructed. TCRdb called the PCR reads again in MiXCR, with one record for every CDR3 protein. The data show about 240,000 distinct CDR3 sequences, about 23% seen once. This clonotype was seen at least ten times. This CDR3 is 16 amino acids long. Trimming took off 2 bases at V and 2 bases at J, with 16 bases between the two ends. Germline V gives CDR1 SGHRS, CDR2 YFSETQ. Sequenced material: PBMCs, taken before TCRalphabeta/CD19-depleted stem cell transplant. This TCR was recovered from a girl aged 2 to 9 with Fanconi anemia, due to receive a stem cell transplant. The chain joins TRBV5-1 to TRBJ2-5, with TRBD1 as a possible D gene (6 bases). CDR3 DNA: TGCGCCAGCAGCTTCAACGTCCAGGGGATTCAAGAGACCCAGTACTTC. It codes for CASSFNVQGIQETQYF. The full variable domain, in which reference TRBV5-1 and TRBJ2-5 provide the parts outside the CDR3, is KAGVTQTPRYLIKTRGQQVTLSCSPISGHRSVSWYQQTPGQGLQFLFEYFSETQRNKGNFPGRFSGRQFSNSRSEMNVSTLELGDSALYLCASSFNVQGIQETQYFGPGTRLLVL.